The text below deals with one TCR beta chain. Original analysis: From reference gene primer amplification, estimates of nucleated cell counts were derived. This table comes from immunoSEQ multiplex PCR, and its TCRdb copy is limited to in-frame clones, with some not included. That table gives V, J and clone size, and the DNA gave D and trimming. The data contain about 70,000 clones, 75% to 85% of them seen just once; the ten biggest clones take up about 20%. V was trimmed by 6 bases and J by 4 bases, leaving 12 bases between them. The CDR3 runs 13 residues. The data were obtained in a study of blood T cell repertoires in COVID-19. The wider study: Sites in the United States, Italy and Spain provided acute and convalescent COVID-19 samples.

The source is a man in his 70s who had recovered from COVID-19. The source material was peripheral blood. V usage is TRBV12-3 or TRBV12-4 and J usage is TRBJ1-2, with D perhaps matching TRBD1 (5 bases). CDR3 region: CASRIGGTYGYTF. The CDR3 nucleotides read TGTGCCAGCAGAATCGGAGGGACCTATGGCTACACCTTC.